Shown below are 29 T cell receptor beta chains from a single sample sequenced in a study of shared clonotypes between healthy human individuals. TCRdb's copy holds only in-frame clones and misses some; the assay was immunoSEQ multiplex PCR. This table holds some 900,000 clones, approximately 80% found once. What was sequenced was memory CD4+ T cells sorted from blood. Described subset: CD45RA-negative fraction. Receptors were obtained from a man younger than 35 in good health.

This sequence joins TRBV5-1 and TRBJ1-6; the match to TRBD1 covers 7 bases. The CDR3 is 13 amino acids. Germline loops: CDR1 SGHRS, CDR2 YFSETQ. The junction had 3 bases not matched to a gene; V was cut back by 7 bases and J by 5 bases. CDR3 nucleotides: TGCGCCAGCCGGGACAGAGATAATTCACCCCTCCACTTT. Translated: CASRDRDNSPLHF.

The chain links TRBV7-9 to TRBJ2-3; D tentatively fits TRBD1 or TRBD2 (5 bases each). Trimming removed 5 bases from V and 0 bases from J, with 12 bases in between. CDR1 and CDR2 from the germline V gene are SEHNR and FQNEAQ (reference sequence). This CDR3 region has 15 residues. The CDR3 protein is CASSPGRTSTDTQYF. DNA of the CDR3: TGTGCCAGCAGCCCGGGACGGACAAGCACAGATACGCAGTATTTT.

The genes are TRBV28 and TRBJ1-6; TRBD1 is a possible D gene (5 bases). This CDR3 region has 13 residues. The V end lost 8 bases, the J end lost 2 bases, and 7 bases lay between the germline ends. CDR1 and CDR2 (germline): MDHEN, SYDVKM. The CDR3 bases are TGTGCCAGCTGGGGGGCCTATAATTCACCCCTCCACTTT. Translated: CASWGAYNSPLHF.

This CDR3 reads CASSPASGRYNEQFF. The CDR3 bases are TGTGCCAGCTCACCAGCTAGCGGGAGATACAATGAGCAGTTCTTC. V gene TRBV18 combines with J gene TRBJ2-1; TRBD2 matches at 10 bases. CDR1 KGHSH and CDR2 LQKENI come from the germline V gene. The CDR3 extends over 15 amino acids. J gave up 4 bases and V 2 bases, and 2 bases lay outside the gene matches.

The rearrangement joins TRBV11-1 to TRBJ2-3, with D maybe TRBD1 (5 bases). V lost 1 base to trimming and J lost 0 bases, with 8 bases between them. Germline V gene sequence: CDR1 SGHAT, CDR2 FQDESV (reference sequence). The length of the CDR3 is 15 residues. In DNA, the CDR3 is TGTGCCAGCAGCTTAGAAGGGGCTAGCACAGATACGCAGTATTTT. It codes for CASSLEGASTDTQYF. The full variable domain, completed using reference TRBV11-1 and TRBJ2-3, is EAEVAQSPRYKITEKSQAVAFWCDPISGHATLYWYRQILGQGPELLVQFQDESVVDDSQLPKDRFSAERLKGVDSTLKIQPAELGDSAMYLCASSLEGASTDTQYFGPGTRLTVL.

Regarding this clone: This specimen includes other DNA sequences encoding the same CDR3. The rearrangement joins TRBV7-2 to TRBJ1-1, with unresolved D. Germline CDR1 reads SGHTA; CDR2 reads FQGNSA. This CDR3 region has 13 residues. The V end was cut by 1 base, the J end by 2 bases, with 5 bases between. The CDR3 DNA follows: TGTGCCAGCAGCTTAGGGCGCAACACTGAAGCTTTCTTT. Translated: CASSLGRNTEAFF.

V and J are TRBV9 and TRBJ1-4; weak D call: TRBD1 (5 bases). Germline V lookup: CDR1 SGDLS, CDR2 YYNGEE. Trimming stripped 7 bases from V and 4 bases from J, with 11 bases between. There are 13 residues in the CDR3. The CDR3 DNA reads as TGTGCCAGCGCGGCGGGACTTAATGAAAAACTGTTTTTT. Encoded protein: CASAAGLNEKLFF. Variable domain in full (rest from reference TRBV9 and TRBJ1-4): DSGVTQTPKHLITATGQRVTLRCSPRSGDLSVYWYQQSLDQGLQFLIQYYNGEERAKGNILERFSAQQFPDLHSELNLSSLELGDSALYFCASAAGLNEKLFFGSGTQLSVL.

A few counts support this clone. The chain carries TRBV11-2 and TRBJ2-1; no firm D call. This CDR3 has 12 residues. The germline gives CDR1 SGHAT, CDR2 FQNNGV. V lost 0 bases and J 9 bases, leaving 6 bases between the germline ends. CDR3 nucleotide sequence: TGTGCCAGCAGCTTAGATTCAGGTGAGCAGTTCTTC. It yields the protein CASSLDSGEQFF. The full variable domain, with the rest looked up from reference TRBV11-2 and TRBJ2-1, is EAGVAQSPRYKIIEKRQSVAFWCNPISGHATLYWYQQILGQGPKLLIQFQNNGVVDDSQLPKDRFSAERLKGVDSTLKIQPAKLEDSAVYLCASSLDSGEQFFGPGTRLTVL.

In DNA form, the CDR3 reads TGTGCCAGTCACCCTGGGGGGTCCTACAATGAGCAGTTCTTC. Translated, it gives CASHPGGSYNEQFF. This chain links TRBV2 with TRBJ2-1; D possibly corresponds to TRBD2 (6 bases). The CDR3 contains 14 residues. V was pared by 9 bases and J by 1 base, with 13 bases between. Germline CDR1 reads SNHLY; CDR2 reads FYNNEI. Based on the CDR3 plus reference TRBV2 and TRBJ2-1, the full variable domain is EPEVTQTPSHQVTQMGQEVILRCVPISNHLYFYWYRQILGQKVEFLVSFYNNEISEKSEIFDDQFSVERPDGSNFTLKIRSTKLEDSAMYFCASHPGGSYNEQFFGPGTRLTVL.

The DNA for the CDR3 is TGTGCCAGCAGTATAGTCGGGACAGGGTCCTACGAGCAGTACTTC. Translated, it gives CASSIVGTGSYEQYF. The chain joins TRBV11-2 to TRBJ2-7, with TRBD1 identical over 9 bases. This CDR3 is built from 15 residues. Germline assignment: CDR1 SGHAT and CDR2 FQNNGV. With 6 bases clipped from V and 1 base from J, the junction kept 7 bases outside the gene matches.

This clone has only a few counts. The chain's CDR3 is CASKLQGAMSQPQHF. CDR3 bases: TGTGCCAGCAAACTCCAGGGGGCGATGAGTCAGCCCCAGCATTTT. V is TRBV28 and J is TRBJ1-5; 8 positions match TRBD1. The germline gives CDR1 MDHEN, CDR2 SYDVKM. This CDR3 has 15 residues. The V and J ends lost 7 bases and 6 bases, in that order; junction bases with no gene match: 11.

This CDR3 is CASSFPGITDTQYF. Here the CDR3 DNA reads TGCGCCAGCAGCTTTCCAGGGATTACAGATACGCAGTATTTT. The V and J genes are TRBV5-1 and TRBJ2-3, with TRBD1 as a possible D gene (5 bases). The CDR3 spans 14 residues. Germline values: CDR1 SGHRS, CDR2 YFSETQ. Between the trimmed V and J ends, which lost 2 bases and 3 bases, there was a span of 10 bases. Together with reference TRBV5-1 and TRBJ2-3, the CDR3 gives the full variable domain: KAGVTQTPRYLIKTRGQQVTLSCSPISGHRSVSWYQQTPGQGLQFLFEYFSETQRNKGNFPGRFSGRQFSNSRSEMNVSTLELGDSALYLCASSFPGITDTQYFGPGTRLTVL.

Of note for this clone: The same CDR3 arises from other DNA sequences in this sample as well. V usage is TRBV5-1 and J usage is TRBJ2-3; D is uncertain. CDR1 is SGHRS and CDR2 is YFSETQ in the germline V gene. With 4 bases removed from V and 0 bases from J, the gap between germline ends came to 6 bases. CDR3 length equals 13 residues. The CDR3 DNA reads TGCGCCAGCAGCCCCACCAGCACAGATACGCAGTATTTT. Protein sequence: CASSPTSTDTQYF.

The rearrangement joins TRBV5-1 to TRBJ2-1; TRBD1 matches 8 bases. J was trimmed by 4 bases and V by 4 bases; bases with no gene match: 7. The CDR3 runs to 15 residues. The germline CDR1 and CDR2 sequences are SGHRS and YFSETQ. CDR3 sequence reads: CASSNGGQAYNEQFF. The CDR3 nucleotides are TGCGCCAGCAGCAACGGGGGACAGGCGTACAATGAGCAGTTCTTC.

This clone was recorded a few times. The chain couples TRBV30 to TRBJ1-5; 7 positions agree with TRBD1. CDR1 is GTSNPN, CDR2 SVGIG, per germline (reference sequence). The length of the CDR3 is 14 residues. V lost 1 base, J lost 7 bases, and 7 bases stayed unmatched. The CDR3 region is CAWSETGFGQPQHF. CDR3 nucleotides: TGTGCCTGGAGTGAGACAGGGTTCGGACAGCCCCAGCATTTT.

Turning to this clone: Other DNA sequences in the sample encode the same CDR3. The J gene is TRBJ2-7, the V gene TRBV6-5; 15 nucleotides line up with TRBD2. The CDR3 length is 15 residues. The germline CDR1 and CDR2 sequences are MNHEY and SVGAGI. The ends lost 6 bases at V and 6 bases at J; junction bases unmatched: 6. DNA for the CDR3: TGTGCCAGCAGCCGGGGACTAGCGGGAGGAGGCGAGCAGTACTTC. Translating gives CASSRGLAGGGEQYF.

Only a few counts were recorded for this clone. The chain has TRBV5-1 and TRBJ2-3; 9 bases fit TRBD2. With V trimmed by 7 bases and J by 7 bases, 13 bases remained unmatched. There are 15 residues in the CDR3. Germline V gives CDR1 SGHRS, CDR2 YFSETQ. The chain's CDR3 is CASGPRSGSGNTQYF. CDR3 in DNA: TGCGCCAGCGGGCCACGTAGCGGGAGTGGCAATACGCAGTATTTT.

This chain links TRBV27 with TRBJ2-7; TRBD2 matches 9 bases. The CDR3 is 14 residues long. The germline gives CDR1 MNHEY, CDR2 SMNVEV (reference sequence). J was trimmed by 2 bases and V by 7 bases; bases with no gene match: 6. CDR3: CASIRLAATYEQYF. DNA of the CDR3: TGTGCCAGCATCAGACTAGCGGCTACCTACGAGCAGTACTTC.

J is TRBJ1-5 and V is TRBV6-1; 10 bases fit TRBD1. The CDR3 consists of 17 residues. Per the germline V gene, CDR1 is MNHNS and CDR2 is SASEGT. After removal of 3 bases from V and 2 bases from J, the junction contained 7 bases not matched to a gene. The CDR3 reads CASSDRGTGEGNQPQHF. For the CDR3, the DNA is TGTGCCAGCAGTGACCGTGGGACAGGGGAGGGCAATCAGCCCCAGCATTTT.

This chain uses TRBV6-6 with TRBJ1-1; no clear D. The CDR3 is 13 residues long. Germline V gives CDR1 MNHNY, CDR2 SVGAGI (reference sequence). V lost 6 bases and J 2 bases, leaving 10 bases between the germline ends. CDR3 loop: CASSNGVNTEAFF. CDR3 sequence (DNA): TGTGCCAGCAGCAACGGGGTCAACACTGAAGCTTTCTTT.

With regard to this clone: A much larger clone lies a single base off, so this may be a read error. This sample includes further DNA sequences coding for the same CDR3. This sequence joins TRBV30 and TRBJ2-6; a weak D match, TRBD1 (6 bases). Germline CDR1 GTSNPN, CDR2 SVGIG (reference sequence). The length of the CDR3 is 17 residues. DNA for the CDR3: TGTGCCTGGACCCCAGGGGCAGGAAACTCTGGAGCCAACGTCCTGACTTTC. Protein product: CAWTPGAGNSGANVLTF.

The chain employs TRBV9 and TRBJ2-7; TRBD1 is a possible D gene (5 bases). The CDR3 runs 14 residues. From germline, CDR1 is SGDLS and CDR2 YYNGEE. V was clipped by 0 bases and J by 5 bases, with 12 bases between them. CDR3: CASSVDVRVNEQYF. As DNA, the CDR3 is TGTGCCAGCAGCGTAGATGTCAGGGTAAACGAGCAGTACTTC.

This sequence joins TRBV6-1 and TRBJ2-7, with D possibly TRBD2 on 5 matching bases. The CDR3 runs to 14 residues. Germline CDR1 MNHNS, CDR2 SASEGT. Trimming shortened V by 6 bases and J by 1 base, and 13 bases separated the two germline ends. The CDR3 region has the DNA TGTGCCAGCAGGGCCCTACTAGTTTCCTACGAGCAGTACTTC. Protein: CASRALLVSYEQYF.

This clone was observed at least ten times. The V call is TRBV30, the J call TRBJ1-1; no clear D gene. The CDR3 contains 15 residues. The germline V gene has CDR1 GTSNPN and CDR2 SVGIG (reference sequence). V was shortened by 0 bases and J by 1 base, with 12 bases between the two germline ends. CDR3 region: CAWSVSGRKNTEAFF. The CDR3 nucleotides are TGTGCCTGGAGTGTATCCGGGCGGAAGAACACTGAAGCTTTCTTT.

Turning to this clone: Other DNA sequences within the sample encode an identical CDR3. The chain recombines TRBV5-1 with TRBJ2-7; D uncertain. The ends were cut back, 4 bases at V and 2 bases at J, with 10 bases in the middle. The germline V gene encodes CDR1 SGHRS and CDR2 YFSETQ. The CDR3 totals 13 residues. CDR3 sequence (DNA): TGCGCCAGCAGCCTCCTTCCCCCCTACGAGCAGTACTTC. Translation gives CASSLLPPYEQYF.

This clone came up many times. The chain has TRBV29-1 and TRBJ2-7, with a tentative D call TRBD1 (6 bases). The CDR3 is 13 amino acids. In germline, CDR1 is SQVTM, CDR2 ANQGSEA. Trimming stripped 6 bases from V and 5 bases from J, with 17 bases between. The chain's CDR3 is CSVIRQGRHEQYF. CDR3 nucleotide sequence: TGCAGCGTGATTAGGCAGGGGCGACACGAGCAGTACTTC.

The chain joins TRBV27 to TRBJ2-7; tentative D call: TRBD2 (5 bases). The CDR3 spans 14 residues. Per germline, CDR1 MNHEY and CDR2 SMNVEV (reference sequence). Trimming removed 7 bases from V and 2 bases from J, with 15 bases in between. The CDR3 sequence: CASTPPGSPYEQYF. CDR3 coding DNA: TGTGCCAGCACCCCTCCGGGGAGTCCCTACGAGCAGTACTTC.

This clone was counted between two and nine times. The chain has TRBV30 and TRBJ1-1; 8 positions agree with TRBD1. This CDR3 contains 14 residues. Germline CDR1 GTSNPN, CDR2 SVGIG (reference sequence). Trimming cost V 3 bases and J 5 bases; bases outside gene matches: 8. CDR3 nucleotide sequence: TGTGCCTGGAGGGGACAGGCGAAACGGACTGAAGCTTTCTTT. It encodes CAWRGQAKRTEAFF.

This sequence joins TRBV6-6 and TRBJ2-3, with D perhaps given as TRBD1 or TRBD2 (5 bases each). Germline V CDR1 and CDR2: MNHNY, SVGAGI (reference sequence). The CDR3 length is 16 residues. V was clipped by 2 bases and J by 4 bases, with 16 bases between them. The CDR3 region has the DNA TGTGCCAGCAGTTACACACAGGAGGTCCGGCCAGATACGCAGTATTTT. It specifies CASSYTQEVRPDTQYF.